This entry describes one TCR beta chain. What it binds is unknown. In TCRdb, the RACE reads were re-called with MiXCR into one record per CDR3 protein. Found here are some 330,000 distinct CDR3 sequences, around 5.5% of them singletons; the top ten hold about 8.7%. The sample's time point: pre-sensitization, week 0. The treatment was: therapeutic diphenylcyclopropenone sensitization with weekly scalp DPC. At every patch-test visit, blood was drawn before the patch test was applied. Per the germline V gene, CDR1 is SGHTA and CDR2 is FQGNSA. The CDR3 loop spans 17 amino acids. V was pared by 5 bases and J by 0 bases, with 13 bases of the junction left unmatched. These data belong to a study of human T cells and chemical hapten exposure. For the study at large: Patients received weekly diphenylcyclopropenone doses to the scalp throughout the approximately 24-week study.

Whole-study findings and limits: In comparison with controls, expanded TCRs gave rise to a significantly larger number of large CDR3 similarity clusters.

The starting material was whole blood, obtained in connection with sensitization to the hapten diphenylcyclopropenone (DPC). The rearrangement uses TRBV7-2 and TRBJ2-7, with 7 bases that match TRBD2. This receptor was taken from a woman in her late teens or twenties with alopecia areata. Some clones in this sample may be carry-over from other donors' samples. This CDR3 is CASSRQPGGSASYEQYF. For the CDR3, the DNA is TGTGCCAGCAGCCGACAGCCCGGGGGGTCGGCCTCCTACGAGCAGTACTTC.